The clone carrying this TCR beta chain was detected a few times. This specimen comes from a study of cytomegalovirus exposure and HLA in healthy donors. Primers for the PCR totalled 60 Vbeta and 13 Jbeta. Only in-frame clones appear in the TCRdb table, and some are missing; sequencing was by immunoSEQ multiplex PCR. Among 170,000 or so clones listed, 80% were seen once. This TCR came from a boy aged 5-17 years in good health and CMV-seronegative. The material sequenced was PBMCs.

CDR3 amino acids: CASSRDKTGGTEAFF. DNA of the CDR3: TGTGCCAGTAGTAGAGATAAGACAGGGGGCACTGAAGCTTTCTTT. The V and J genes are TRBV19 and TRBJ1-1, with TRBD1 matching over 9 bases. From germline, CDR1 is LNHDA and CDR2 SQIVND (reference sequence). This CDR3 is built from 15 residues. V lost 4 bases, J lost 4 bases, and 7 bases stayed unmatched.